The TCR beta chain under discussion was sequenced for a study of spatial heterogeneity in lung cancer. The table lists this clonotype with many counts. There are 13 residues in the CDR3. The V gene lost 7 bases and the J gene lost 7 bases, with 16 bases spanning the gap. Documented time point: sample taken at primary tumor resection. TCRdb reprocessed the 5' RACE reads via MiXCR and lists one record per CDR3 protein. The sample includes some 7,000 distinct CDR3 sequences, around 7% of them seen just once. Material: PBMCs, obtained at surgery. The source is a male donor with early-stage non-small cell lung cancer. The chain uses TRBV12-3 or TRBV12-4 and TRBJ1-2; D is unresolved. The CDR3 DNA reads TGTGCCAGCACCTTGGGCCCGTCGTCTGGCTACACCTTC. Protein sequence: CASTLGPSSGYTF.